This TCR beta chain derives from a study of blood T cells in healthy people across ages. Study results and limitations: Diversity estimates from one million T cells were considered underestimates. Possibly, changes in expanded clonotypes were confounded because donor CMV status was unknown. A greater number of naive CD4+ cells and higher diversity distinguished long-lived donors from aged donors.

For the second PCR, which ran for 7 to 11 cycles, a sample-barcoded 5' primer and a J-beta primer mix were used. One entry per CDR3 protein results from TCRdb running MiXCR on the 5' RACE reads. The sample contains hundreds of thousands of distinct CDR3 sequences, around 42% of which appear only once. In germline, CDR1 is SGHRS, CDR2 YFSETQ. The CDR3 runs 14 residues. Aged roughly 6 to 90, donors were systemically healthy Caucasians from Russia. On this clonotype itself: The target antigen is unknown. A much larger clone differs by one base, so this may be a read error.

The chain is built from TRBV5-1 and TRBJ2-1; 9 bases align to TRBD2. Sequenced: blood. The source is a man aged 60 to 69 in good health. The CDR3 spells CVSSPGTSMNEQFF. The CDR3 DNA follows: TGCGTCAGCAGCCCCGGGACTAGCATGAATGAGCAGTTCTTC.